This T cell receptor beta chain stems from a study of early T cells in non-severe SARS-CoV-2 infection. TCRdb ran MiXCR on the 5' RACE reads and lists one entry per CDR3 protein. In the table there are over 50,000 distinct CDR3 sequences, around 12% of which are singletons. Germline V gives CDR1 DFQATT, CDR2 SNEGSKA (reference sequence). V lost 6 bases to trimming and J lost 18 bases, with 18 bases between them. The CDR3 spans 11 residues. This clonotype was observed many times. Sequenced input: whole blood. The rearrangement uses TRBV20-1 and TRBJ1-6; D is ambiguous. The TCR sequence derives from an adult who was a healthcare worker with PCR-confirmed SARS-CoV-2 infection or an uninfected control (not recorded which). The CDR3 DNA follows: TGCAGTGCCCCCCTCGTAGGCCAGCCCCACTTT. It encodes CSAPLVGQPHF.